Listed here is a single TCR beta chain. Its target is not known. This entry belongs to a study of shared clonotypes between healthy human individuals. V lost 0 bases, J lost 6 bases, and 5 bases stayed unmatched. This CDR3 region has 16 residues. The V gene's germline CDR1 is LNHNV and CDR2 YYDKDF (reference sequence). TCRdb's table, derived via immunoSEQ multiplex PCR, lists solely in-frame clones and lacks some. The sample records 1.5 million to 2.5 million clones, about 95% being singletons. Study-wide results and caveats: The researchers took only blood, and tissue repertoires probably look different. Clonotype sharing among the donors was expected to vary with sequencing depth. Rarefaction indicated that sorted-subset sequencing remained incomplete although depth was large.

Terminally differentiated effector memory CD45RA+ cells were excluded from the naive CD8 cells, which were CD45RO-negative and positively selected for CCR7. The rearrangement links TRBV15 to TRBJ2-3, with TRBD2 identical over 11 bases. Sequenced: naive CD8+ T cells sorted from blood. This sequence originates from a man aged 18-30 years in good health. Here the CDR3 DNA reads TGTGCCACCAGCAGAGAACTAGCGGGAGTCAGCGATACGCAGTATTTT. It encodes CATSRELAGVSDTQYF.